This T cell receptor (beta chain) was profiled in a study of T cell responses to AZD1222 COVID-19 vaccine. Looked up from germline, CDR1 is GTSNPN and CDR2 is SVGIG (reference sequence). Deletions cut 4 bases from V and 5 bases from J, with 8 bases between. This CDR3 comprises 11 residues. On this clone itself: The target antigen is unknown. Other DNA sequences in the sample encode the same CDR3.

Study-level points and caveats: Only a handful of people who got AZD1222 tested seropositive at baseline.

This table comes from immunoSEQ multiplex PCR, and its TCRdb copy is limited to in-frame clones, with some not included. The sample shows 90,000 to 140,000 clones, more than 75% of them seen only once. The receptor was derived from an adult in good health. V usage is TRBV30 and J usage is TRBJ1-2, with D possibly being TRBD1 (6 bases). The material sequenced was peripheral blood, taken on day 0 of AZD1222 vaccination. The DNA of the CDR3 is TGTGCCTGGACGGGGGCTTATGGCTACACCTTC. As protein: CAWTGAYGYTF.